The following is a T cell receptor (beta chain) sequence with its context. Treatment here: around 19 received Ad26.COV2.S at low or high dose, single or two shots; about 5 received placebo; per-sample allocation not given. Collection of the samples took place on day 63 after the first injection of vaccine or placebo. Germline loops: CDR1 SNHLY, CDR2 FYNNEI. V dropped 1 base and J dropped 0 bases, with 7 bases sitting between them. CDR3 length equals 15 residues. This sample stems from a study of Ad26.COV2.S vaccination and SARS-CoV-2 variants. Overall study context: The study gave Ad26.COV2.S intramuscularly, once or twice 56 days apart.

Profiled with immunoSEQ multiplex PCR; TCRdb holds only in-frame clones, not every one. The profile shows about 680,000 clones, 70% to 90% of them singletons. The sample consisted of peripheral blood, taken in a trial of Ad26.COV2.S vaccine versus placebo. The sequence came from a person aged 18-60 years who received the Ad26.COV2.S COVID-19 vaccine or a placebo. This chain connects TRBV2 to TRBJ1-3; D remains ambiguous. CDR3 residues: CASSEGGYSGNTIYF. For the CDR3, the DNA is TGTGCCAGCAGTGAAGGTGGATACTCTGGAAACACCATATATTTT.